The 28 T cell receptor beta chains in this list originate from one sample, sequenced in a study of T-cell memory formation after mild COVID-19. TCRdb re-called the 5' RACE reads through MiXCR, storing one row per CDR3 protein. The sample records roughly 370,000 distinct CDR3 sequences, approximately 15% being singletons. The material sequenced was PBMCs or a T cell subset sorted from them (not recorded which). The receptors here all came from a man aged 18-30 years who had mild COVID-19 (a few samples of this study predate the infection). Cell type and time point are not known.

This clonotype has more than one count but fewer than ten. CDR3: CASSLEGAPKNIQYF. The DNA for the CDR3 is TGTGCCAGCAGCCTGGAGGGGGCCCCCAAAAACATTCAGTACTTC. The gene calls are TRBV9 and TRBJ2-4, with D possibly matching TRBD1 (7 bases). Germline V gene lookup returns CDR1 SGDLS and CDR2 YYNGEE. V lost 4 bases and J 2 bases, leaving 13 bases between the germline ends. The CDR3 sequence is 15 residues long.

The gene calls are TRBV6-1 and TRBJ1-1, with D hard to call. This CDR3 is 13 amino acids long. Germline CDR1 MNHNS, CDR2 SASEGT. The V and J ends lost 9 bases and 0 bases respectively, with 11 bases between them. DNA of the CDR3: TGTGCCAGTAACCGGGCCGTGAACACTGAAGCTTTCTTT. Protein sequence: CASNRAVNTEAFF.

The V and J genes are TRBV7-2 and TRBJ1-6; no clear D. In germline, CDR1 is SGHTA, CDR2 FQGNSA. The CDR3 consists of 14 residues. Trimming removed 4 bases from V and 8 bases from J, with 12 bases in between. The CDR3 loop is CASSWQTWDSPLHF. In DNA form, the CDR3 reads TGTGCCAGCAGCTGGCAGACGTGGGATTCACCCCTCCACTTT.

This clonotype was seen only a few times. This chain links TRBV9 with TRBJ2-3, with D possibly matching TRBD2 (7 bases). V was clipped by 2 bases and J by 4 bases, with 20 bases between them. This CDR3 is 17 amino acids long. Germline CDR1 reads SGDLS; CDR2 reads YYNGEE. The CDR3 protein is CASSVGGALPGADTQYF. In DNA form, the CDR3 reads TGTGCCAGCAGCGTGGGGGGGGCGCTCCCCGGGGCAGATACGCAGTATTTT. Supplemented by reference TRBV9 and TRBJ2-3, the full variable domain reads DSGVTQTPKHLITATGQRVTLRCSPRSGDLSVYWYQQSLDQGLQFLIQYYNGEERAKGNILERFSAQQFPDLHSELNLSSLELGDSALYFCASSVGGALPGADTQYFGPGTRLTVL.

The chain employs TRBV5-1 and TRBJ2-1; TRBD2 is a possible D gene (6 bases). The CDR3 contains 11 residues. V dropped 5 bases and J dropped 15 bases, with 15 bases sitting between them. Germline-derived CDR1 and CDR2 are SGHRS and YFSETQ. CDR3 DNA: TGCGCCAGCAGAAACGCGGGGTGGATGTTCTTC. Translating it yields CASRNAGWMFF. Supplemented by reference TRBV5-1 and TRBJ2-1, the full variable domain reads KAGVTQTPRYLIKTRGQQVTLSCSPISGHRSVSWYQQTPGQGLQFLFEYFSETQRNKGNFPGRFSGRQFSNSRSEMNVSTLELGDSALYLCASRNAGWMFFGPGTRLTVL.

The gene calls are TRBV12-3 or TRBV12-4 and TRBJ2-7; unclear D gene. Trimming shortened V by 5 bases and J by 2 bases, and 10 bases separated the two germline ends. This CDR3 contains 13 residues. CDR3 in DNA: TGTGCCAGCAGTGGCGTGAGGACCTACGAGCAGTACTTC. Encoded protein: CASSGVRTYEQYF.

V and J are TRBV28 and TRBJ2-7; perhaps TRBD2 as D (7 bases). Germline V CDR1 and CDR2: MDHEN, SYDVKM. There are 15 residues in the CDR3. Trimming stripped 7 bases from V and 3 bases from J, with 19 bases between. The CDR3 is CASTLPGGSGYEQYF. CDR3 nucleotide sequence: TGTGCCAGCACCTTACCGGGGGGCAGCGGCTACGAGCAGTACTTC. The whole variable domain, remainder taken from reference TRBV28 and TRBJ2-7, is DVKVTQSSRYLVKRTGEKVFLECVQDMDHENMFWYRQDPGLGLRLIYFSYDVKMKEKGDIPEGYSVSREKKERFSLILESASTNQTSMYLCASTLPGGSGYEQYFGPGTRLTVT.

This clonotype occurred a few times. The chain's CDR3 is CASSLVLGWTGELFF. As DNA, the CDR3 is TGTGCCAGCAGCTTGGTTCTGGGTTGGACCGGGGAGCTGTTTTTT. The J gene is TRBJ2-2, the V gene TRBV5-6, with unresolved D. The V end was cut by 0 bases, the J end by 5 bases, with 11 bases between. The CDR3 consists of 15 residues. Germline values: CDR1 SGHDT, CDR2 YYEEEE.

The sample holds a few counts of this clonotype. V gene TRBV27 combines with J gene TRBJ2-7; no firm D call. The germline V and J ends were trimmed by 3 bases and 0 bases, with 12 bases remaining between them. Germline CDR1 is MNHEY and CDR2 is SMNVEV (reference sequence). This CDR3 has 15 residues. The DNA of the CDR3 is TGTGCCAGCAGTTTTGGCATTTCGAGCTCCTACGAGCAGTACTTC. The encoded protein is CASSFGISSSYEQYF.

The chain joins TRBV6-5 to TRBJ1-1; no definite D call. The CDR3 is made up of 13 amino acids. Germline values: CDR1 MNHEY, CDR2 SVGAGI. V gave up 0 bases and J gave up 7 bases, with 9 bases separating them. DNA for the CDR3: TGTGCCAGCAGTTACTCAGGACGGGATGAAGCTTTCTTT. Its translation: CASSYSGRDEAFF.

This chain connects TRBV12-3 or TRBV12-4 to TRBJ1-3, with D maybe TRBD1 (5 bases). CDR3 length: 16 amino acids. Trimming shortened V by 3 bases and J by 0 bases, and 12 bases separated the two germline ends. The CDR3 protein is CASSLGDPRSGNTIYF. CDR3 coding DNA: TGTGCCAGCAGTTTGGGGGACCCCCGCTCTGGAAACACCATATATTTT.

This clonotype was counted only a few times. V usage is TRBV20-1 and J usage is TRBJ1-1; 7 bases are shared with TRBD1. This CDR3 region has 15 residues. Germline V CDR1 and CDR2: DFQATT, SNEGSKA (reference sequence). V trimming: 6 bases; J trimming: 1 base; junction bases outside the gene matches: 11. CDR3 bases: TGCAGTGCCGGGACAGTAAATCTCCCGAACACTGAAGCTTTCTTT. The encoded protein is CSAGTVNLPNTEAFF.

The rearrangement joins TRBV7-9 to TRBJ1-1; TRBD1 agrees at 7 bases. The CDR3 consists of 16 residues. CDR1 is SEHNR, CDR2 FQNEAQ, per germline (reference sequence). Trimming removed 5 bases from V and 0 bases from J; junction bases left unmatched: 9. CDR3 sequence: CASSPGQTGLNTEAFF. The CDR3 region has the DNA TGTGCCAGCAGCCCAGGCCAGACAGGGTTGAACACTGAAGCTTTCTTT. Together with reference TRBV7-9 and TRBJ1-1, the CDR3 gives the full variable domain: DTGVSQNPRHKITKRGQNVTFRCDPISEHNRLYWYRQTLGQGPEFLTYFQNEAQLEKSRLLSDRFSAERPKGSFSTLEIQRTEQGDSAMYLCASSPGQTGLNTEAFFGQGTRLTVV.

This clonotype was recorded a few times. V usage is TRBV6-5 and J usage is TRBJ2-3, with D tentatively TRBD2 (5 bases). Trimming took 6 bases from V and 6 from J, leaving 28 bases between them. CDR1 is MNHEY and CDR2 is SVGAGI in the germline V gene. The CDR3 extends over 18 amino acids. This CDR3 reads CASSSYRAVGMVADTQYF. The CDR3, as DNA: TGTGCCAGCAGCAGTTATAGGGCTGTCGGGATGGTTGCGGATACGCAGTATTTT.

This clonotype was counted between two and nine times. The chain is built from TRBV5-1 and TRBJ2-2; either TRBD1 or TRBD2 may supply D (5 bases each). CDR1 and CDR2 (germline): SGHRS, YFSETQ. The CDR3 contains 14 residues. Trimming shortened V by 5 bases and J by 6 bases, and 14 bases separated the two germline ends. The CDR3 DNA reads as TGCGCCAGCAGGCCTCCGGGGACCCCCGGGGAGCTGTTTTTT. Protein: CASRPPGTPGELFF.

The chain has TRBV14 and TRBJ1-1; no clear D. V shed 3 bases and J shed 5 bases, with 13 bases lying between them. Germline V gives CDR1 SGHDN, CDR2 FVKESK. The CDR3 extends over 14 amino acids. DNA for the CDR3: TGTGCCAGCAGCCAGTTCCCCCTATGGACTGAAGCTTTCTTT. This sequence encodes CASSQFPLWTEAFF.

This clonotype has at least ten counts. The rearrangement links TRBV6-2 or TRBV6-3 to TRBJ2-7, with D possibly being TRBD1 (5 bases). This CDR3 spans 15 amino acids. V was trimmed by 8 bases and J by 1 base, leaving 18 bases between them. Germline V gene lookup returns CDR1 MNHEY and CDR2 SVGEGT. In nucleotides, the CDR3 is TGTGCCAGCCTGAGTCCTAACAGGATATCCTACGAGCAGTACGTC. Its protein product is CASLSPNRISYEQYV.

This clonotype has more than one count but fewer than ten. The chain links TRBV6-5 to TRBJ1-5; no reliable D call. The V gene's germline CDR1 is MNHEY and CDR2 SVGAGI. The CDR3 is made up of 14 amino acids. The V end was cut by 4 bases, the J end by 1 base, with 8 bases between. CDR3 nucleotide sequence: TGTGCCAGCAGTTGGACTGGGAGCAATCAGCCCCAGCATTTT. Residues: CASSWTGSNQPQHF.

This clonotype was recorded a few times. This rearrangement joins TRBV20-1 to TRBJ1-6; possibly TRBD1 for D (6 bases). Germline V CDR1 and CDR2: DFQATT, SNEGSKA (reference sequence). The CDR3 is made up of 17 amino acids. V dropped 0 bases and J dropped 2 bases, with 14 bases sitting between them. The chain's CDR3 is CSARDPPGDTYNSPLHF. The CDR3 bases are TGCAGTGCTAGAGATCCCCCAGGGGATACCTATAATTCACCCCTCCACTTT.

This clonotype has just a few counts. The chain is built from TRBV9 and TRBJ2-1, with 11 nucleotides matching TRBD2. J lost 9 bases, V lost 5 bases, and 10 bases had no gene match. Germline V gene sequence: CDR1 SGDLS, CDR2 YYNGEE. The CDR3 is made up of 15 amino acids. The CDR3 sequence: CASRPLSGGVSEQFF. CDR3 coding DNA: TGTGCCAGCAGACCGCTTAGCGGGGGGGTGAGTGAGCAGTTCTTC.

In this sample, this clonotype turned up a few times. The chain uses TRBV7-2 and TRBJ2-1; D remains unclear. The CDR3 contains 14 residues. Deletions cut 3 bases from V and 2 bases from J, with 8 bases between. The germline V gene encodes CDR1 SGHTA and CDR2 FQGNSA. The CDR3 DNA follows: TGTGCCAGCAGCTTGCGCCCCACCTACAATGAGCAGTTCTTC. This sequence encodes CASSLRPTYNEQFF.

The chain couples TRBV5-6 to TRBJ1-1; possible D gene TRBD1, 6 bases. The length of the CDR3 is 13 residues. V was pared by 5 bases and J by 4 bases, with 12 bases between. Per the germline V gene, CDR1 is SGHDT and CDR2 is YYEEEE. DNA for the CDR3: TGTGCCAGCAGGAGGGGGGAGGGCACTGAAGCTTTCTTT. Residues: CASRRGEGTEAFF. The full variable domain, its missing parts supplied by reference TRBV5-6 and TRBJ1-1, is DAGVTQSPTHLIKTRGQQVTLRCSPKSGHDTVSWYQQALGQGPQFIFQYYEEEERQRGNFPDRFSGHQFPNYSSELNVNALLLGDSALYLCASRRGEGTEAFFGQGTRLTVV.

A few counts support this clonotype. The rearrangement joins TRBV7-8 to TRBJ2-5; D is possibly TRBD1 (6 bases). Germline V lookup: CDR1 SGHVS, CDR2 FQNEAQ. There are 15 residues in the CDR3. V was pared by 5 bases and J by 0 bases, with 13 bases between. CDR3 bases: TGTGCCAGCAGCAGCTGGACAGACAACCAAGAGACCCAGTACTTC. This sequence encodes CASSSWTDNQETQYF.

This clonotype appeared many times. The CDR3 loop is CASSPTRASGDTQYF. The CDR3 DNA reads as TGTGCCAGCAGTCCCACTAGGGCCTCAGGAGATACGCAGTATTTT. The chain is built from TRBV7-6 and TRBJ2-3, with D possibly matching TRBD2 (5 bases). The V and J ends lost 6 bases and 5 bases respectively, with 18 bases between them. The CDR3 runs 15 residues. Germline V gene sequence: CDR1 SGHVS, CDR2 FNYEAQ.

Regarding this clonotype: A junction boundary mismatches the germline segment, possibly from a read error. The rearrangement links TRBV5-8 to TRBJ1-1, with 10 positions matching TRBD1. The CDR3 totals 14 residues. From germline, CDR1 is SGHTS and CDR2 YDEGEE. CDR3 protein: CASSLDRGPGQGLF. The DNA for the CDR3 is TGTGCCAGCAGCTTAGACAGGGGGCCGGGTCAGGGCCTCTTT.

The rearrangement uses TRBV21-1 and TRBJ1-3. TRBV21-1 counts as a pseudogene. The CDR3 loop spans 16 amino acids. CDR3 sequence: CASSKAGRNSGNTIYF. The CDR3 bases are TGTGCCAGCAGCAAAGCGGGACGGAACTCTGGAAACACCATATATTTT.

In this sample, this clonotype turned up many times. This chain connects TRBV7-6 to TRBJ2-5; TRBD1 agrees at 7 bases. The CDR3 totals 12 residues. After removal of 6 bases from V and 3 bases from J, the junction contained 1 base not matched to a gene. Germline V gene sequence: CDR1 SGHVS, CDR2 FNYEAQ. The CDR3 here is CASSTGEETQYF. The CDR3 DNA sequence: TGTGCCAGCAGTACAGGGGAAGAGACCCAGTACTTC.

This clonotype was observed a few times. In nucleotides, the CDR3 is TGTGCTTGCGGTCACGGCAGGGCCACTGAAGCTTTCTTT. Protein product: CACGHGRATEAFF. The chain uses TRBV27 and TRBJ1-1; possibly TRBD1 for D (5 bases). The CDR3 spans 13 residues. Per germline, CDR1 MNHEY and CDR2 SMNVEV (reference sequence).